This TCR beta chain derives from a study of blood T cell repertoires in COVID-19. On the study more broadly: Italy, Spain and the United States were the sources of the convalescent and acute COVID-19 samples. PBMCs, B-cell-depleted T cells, or T cells were the source of the cDNA or gDNA that made up the material.

Authors' data handling: Estimation of nucleated cell counts relied on the amplification of reference gene primers. Sequenced by immunoSEQ multiplex PCR; TCRdb stores in-frame clones only, minus some. V and J calls and clone size follow that table, whereas D and trimming were derived from the DNA. The sample includes around 33,000 clones, about four fifths seen only once; the top ten take around 40%. There are 14 residues in the CDR3. CDR1 and CDR2 from the germline V gene are SGHRS and YFSETQ. V trimming: 1 base; J trimming: 9 bases; junction bases outside the gene matches: 6. Sample: peripheral blood. V and J are TRBV5-1 and TRBJ2-7; 11 nucleotides match TRBD2. This receptor was obtained from a man at least 80 years old with acute or convalescent COVID-19. CDR3 amino acids: CASSLSSGGNGQYF. Written as DNA, the CDR3 is TGCGCCAGCAGCTTGTCTAGCGGGGGGAATGGGCAGTACTTC.